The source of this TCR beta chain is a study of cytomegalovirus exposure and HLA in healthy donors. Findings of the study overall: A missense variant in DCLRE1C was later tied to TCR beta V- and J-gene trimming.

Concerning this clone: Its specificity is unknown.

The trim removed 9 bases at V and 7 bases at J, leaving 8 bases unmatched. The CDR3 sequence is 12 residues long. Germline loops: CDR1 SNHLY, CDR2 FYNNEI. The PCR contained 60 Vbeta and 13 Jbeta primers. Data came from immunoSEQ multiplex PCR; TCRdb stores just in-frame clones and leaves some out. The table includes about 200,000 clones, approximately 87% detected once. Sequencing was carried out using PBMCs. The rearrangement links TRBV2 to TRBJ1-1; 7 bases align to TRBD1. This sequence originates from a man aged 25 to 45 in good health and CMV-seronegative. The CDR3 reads CASVTGEDEAFF. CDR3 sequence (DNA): TGTGCCAGTGTAACAGGGGAAGATGAAGCTTTCTTT.